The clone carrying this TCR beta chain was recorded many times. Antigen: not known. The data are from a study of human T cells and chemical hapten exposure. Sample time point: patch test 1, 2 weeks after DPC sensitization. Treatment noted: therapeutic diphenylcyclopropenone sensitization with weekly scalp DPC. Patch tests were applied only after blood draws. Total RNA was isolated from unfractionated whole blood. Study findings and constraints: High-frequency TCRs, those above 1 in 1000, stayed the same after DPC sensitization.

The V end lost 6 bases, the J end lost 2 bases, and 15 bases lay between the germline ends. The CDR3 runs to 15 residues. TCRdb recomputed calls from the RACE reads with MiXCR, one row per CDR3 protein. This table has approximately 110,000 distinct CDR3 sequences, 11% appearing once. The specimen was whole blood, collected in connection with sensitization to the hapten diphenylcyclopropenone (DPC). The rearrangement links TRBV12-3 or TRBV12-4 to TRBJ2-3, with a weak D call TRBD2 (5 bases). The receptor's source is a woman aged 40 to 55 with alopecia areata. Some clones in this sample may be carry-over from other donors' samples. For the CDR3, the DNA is TGTGCCAGCAGCGCCGGGGTTTTGTACACAGATACGCAGTATTTT. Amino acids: CASSAGVLYTDTQYF.